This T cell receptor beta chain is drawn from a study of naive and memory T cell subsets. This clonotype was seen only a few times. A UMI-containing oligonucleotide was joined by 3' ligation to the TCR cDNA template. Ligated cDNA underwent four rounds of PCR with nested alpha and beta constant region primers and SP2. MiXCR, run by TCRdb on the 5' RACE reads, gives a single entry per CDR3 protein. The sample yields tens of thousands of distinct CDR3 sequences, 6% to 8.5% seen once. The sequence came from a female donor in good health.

CDR3 region: CASTDPGTSENNEQFF. Written as DNA, the CDR3 is TGTGCCAGCACGGACCCCGGGACTAGCGAGAACAATGAGCAGTTCTTC. This chain joins TRBV2 and TRBJ2-1, with 10 bases fitting TRBD2. V was clipped by 7 bases and J by 5 bases; unmatched bases: 11. The CDR3 runs to 16 residues. Germline loops: CDR1 SNHLY, CDR2 FYNNEI.